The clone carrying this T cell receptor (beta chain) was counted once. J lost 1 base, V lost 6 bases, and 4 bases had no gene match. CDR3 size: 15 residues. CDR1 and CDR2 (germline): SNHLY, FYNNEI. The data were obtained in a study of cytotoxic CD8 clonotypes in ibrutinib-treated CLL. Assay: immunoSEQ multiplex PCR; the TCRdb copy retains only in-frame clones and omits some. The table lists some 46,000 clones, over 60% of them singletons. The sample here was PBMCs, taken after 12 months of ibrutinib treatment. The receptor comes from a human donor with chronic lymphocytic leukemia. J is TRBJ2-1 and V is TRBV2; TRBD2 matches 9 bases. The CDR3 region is CASRELAGSYNEQFF. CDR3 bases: TGTGCCAGCAGAGAACTAGCGGGTTCCTACAATGAGCAGTTCTTC.